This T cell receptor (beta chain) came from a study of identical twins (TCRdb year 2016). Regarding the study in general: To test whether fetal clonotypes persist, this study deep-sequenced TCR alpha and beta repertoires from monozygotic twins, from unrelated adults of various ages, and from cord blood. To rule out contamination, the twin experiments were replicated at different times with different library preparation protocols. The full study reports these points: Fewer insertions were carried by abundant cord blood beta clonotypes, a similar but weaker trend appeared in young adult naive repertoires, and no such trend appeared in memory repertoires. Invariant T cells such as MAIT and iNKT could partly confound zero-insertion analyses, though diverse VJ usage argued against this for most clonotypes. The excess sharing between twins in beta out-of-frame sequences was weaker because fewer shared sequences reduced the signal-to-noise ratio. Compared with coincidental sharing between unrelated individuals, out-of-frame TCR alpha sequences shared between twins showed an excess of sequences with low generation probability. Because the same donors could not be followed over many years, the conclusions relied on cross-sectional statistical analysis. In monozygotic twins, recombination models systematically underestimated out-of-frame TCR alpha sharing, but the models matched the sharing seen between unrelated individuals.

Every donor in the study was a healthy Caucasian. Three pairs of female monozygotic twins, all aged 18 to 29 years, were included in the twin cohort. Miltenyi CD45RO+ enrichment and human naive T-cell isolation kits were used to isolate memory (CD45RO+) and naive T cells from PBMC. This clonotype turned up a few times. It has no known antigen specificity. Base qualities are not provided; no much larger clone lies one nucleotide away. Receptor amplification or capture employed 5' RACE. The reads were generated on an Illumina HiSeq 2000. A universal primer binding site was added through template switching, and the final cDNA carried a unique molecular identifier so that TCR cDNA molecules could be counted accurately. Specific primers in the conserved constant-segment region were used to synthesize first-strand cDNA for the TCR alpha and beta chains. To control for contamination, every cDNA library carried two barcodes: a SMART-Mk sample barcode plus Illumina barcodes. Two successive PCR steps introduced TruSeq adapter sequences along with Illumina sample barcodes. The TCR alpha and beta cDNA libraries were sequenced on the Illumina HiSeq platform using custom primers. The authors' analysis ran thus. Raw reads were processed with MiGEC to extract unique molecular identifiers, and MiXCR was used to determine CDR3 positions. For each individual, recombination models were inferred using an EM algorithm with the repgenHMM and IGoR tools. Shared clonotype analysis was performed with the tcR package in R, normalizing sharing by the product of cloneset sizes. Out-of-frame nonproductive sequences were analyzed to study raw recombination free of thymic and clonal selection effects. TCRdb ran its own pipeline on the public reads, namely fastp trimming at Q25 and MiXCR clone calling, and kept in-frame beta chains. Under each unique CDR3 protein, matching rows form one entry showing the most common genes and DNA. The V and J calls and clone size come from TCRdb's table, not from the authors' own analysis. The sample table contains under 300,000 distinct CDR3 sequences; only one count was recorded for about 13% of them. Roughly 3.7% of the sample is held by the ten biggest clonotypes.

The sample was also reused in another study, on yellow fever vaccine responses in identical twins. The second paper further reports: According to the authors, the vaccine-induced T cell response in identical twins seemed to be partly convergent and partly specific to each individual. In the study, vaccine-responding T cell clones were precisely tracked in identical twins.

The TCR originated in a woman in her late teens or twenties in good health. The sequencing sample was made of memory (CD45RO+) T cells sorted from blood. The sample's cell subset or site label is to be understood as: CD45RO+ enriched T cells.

The sequence in DNA is TGTGCCAGCCAGAAGGGGGACAGGGGGTACAATGAGCAGTTCTTC. Translation gives CASQKGDRGYNEQFF. Recombination linked TRBV27 to TRBJ2-1, and TRBD1 matches 11 of the central bases. V has 8 bases trimmed and J has 4 bases trimmed; junction bases matching no gene number 7. Via the germline V gene (reference sequence), CDR1 is MNHEY and CDR2 SMNVEV. Inclusive of the bounding cysteine and phenylalanine, the CDR3 is 15 residues long. The only DNA kept is the CDR3, 45 bases in frame from the first base.